The rows below give T cell receptor beta chains drawn from one sample of a study of blood T cell repertoires in COVID-19. Using immunoSEQ multiplex PCR, the repertoire was profiled, and TCRdb retains in-frame clones only, with some absent. The repertoire has about 250,000 clones, 65% to 85% of them found once; the top ten carry about 4%. Material for sequencing was peripheral blood. The receptors were gathered from a woman aged 40 to 50 with active or convalescent COVID-19. Each CDR3 is given with its conserved first and last residue.

v_gene,j_gene,CDR3aa
TRBV7-9,TRBJ2-5,CASSLSSGGQETQYF
TRBV28,TRBJ2-5,CASRGIGGRETQYF
TRBV7-9,TRBJ2-1,CASSLTSSYNEQFF
TRBV28,TRBJ1-2,CASSLPGTGYGYTF
TRBV12-3/TRBV12-4,TRBJ1-5,CASRFPGQPQHF
TRBV6-4,TRBJ2-1,CASSLSGSSYNEQFF
TRBV19,TRBJ1-5,CASSSGQVNQPQHF
TRBV6-5,TRBJ1-6,CASSFSPTGSGSPLHF
TRBV9,TRBJ1-2,CASSAFMGGYTF
TRBV27,TRBJ1-6,CASSWAGQGDSPLHF
TRBV7-9,TRBJ1-3,CASSLRGSGNTIYF
TRBV20-1,TRBJ1-2,CSARASRVFF
TRBV7-6,TRBJ2-1,CASSQARKGGNEQFF
TRBV30,TRBJ2-3,CAWSLGLSDTQYF
TRBV4-2,TRBJ2-1,CASSPGQGFNEQFF
TRBV28,TRBJ2-2,CASSLYGGVNTGELFF
TRBV6-5,TRBJ2-6,CASSLGQVGANVLTF
TRBV5-5,TRBJ1-5,CASSEGGRGQPQHF
TRBV7-2,TRBJ1-5,CASSLWTDNQPQHF
TRBV5-1,TRBJ1-1,CASSFSQGAGAFF
TRBV6-5,TRBJ2-7,CASSPSGSFYEQYF
TRBV5-6,TRBJ1-4,CASSLYRTTNEKLFF
TRBV27,TRBJ1-4,CASRGTTGVATNEKLFF
TRBV2,TRBJ1-2,CASSLGVRSEGYTF
TRBV7-8,TRBJ1-2,CASSLQGARGYTF
TRBV28,TRBJ1-5,CASSFGQGVNQPQHF
TRBV3-1/TRBV3-2,TRBJ2-5,CASSRQGLEETQYF
TRBV14,TRBJ1-4,CASSQDLGVEKLFF
TRBV28,TRBJ2-5,CASSLASGGGETQYF
TRBV30,TRBJ1-4,CAWSTRENEKLFF
TRBV7-2,TRBJ1-1,CASSRGQFTEAFF
TRBV5-1,TRBJ1-6,CASSSSFSRGEDNSPLHF
TRBV30,TRBJ2-1,CAWSGGGDKEFF
TRBV30,TRBJ2-1,CASTGGPTYNEQFF
TRBV6-5,TRBJ1-2,CASSYRGPGPPTF
TRBV3-1/TRBV3-2,TRBJ1-6,CASRPGTGDNSPLHF
TRBV30,TRBJ1-4,CAWGRLRTNEKLFF
TRBV19,TRBJ1-2,CASSIRVDTLPRHGYTF
TRBV14,TRBJ2-1,CASSQLRTSNEQFF
TRBV4-1,TRBJ2-7,CASSQMGAYEQYF
TRBV6-5,TRBJ1-2,CASSPDRALFRF
TRBV5-1,TRBJ2-5,CASSSRTYQETQYF
TRBV20-1,TRBJ1-2,CSTDRTVGYTF
TRBV30,TRBJ1-5,CAWSVSGTPRRRAQHF
TRBV13,TRBJ2-1,CASSPTGQWSSYNEQFF
TRBV3-1/TRBV3-2,TRBJ1-6,CASSQGGTGGHSPLHF
TRBV5-1,TRBJ2-2,CASSLALDSSYTGELFF
TRBV29-1,TRBJ1-3,CSVGGTGNTIYF
TRBV18,TRBJ1-1,CASSPGAGRHSEAFF
TRBV19,TRBJ1-2,CASSIRRQGAYGYTF
TRBV19,TRBJ2-1,CVLGNERDREQFF
TRBV6-2/TRBV6-3,TRBJ1-1,CASSYYHGGAFF
TRBV5-1,TRBJ1-2,CASSLETGKVYGYTF
TRBV2,TRBJ1-6,CASSESTGNWNSPLHF
TRBV9,TRBJ2-7,CASSVHGERYEQYF